The source of this T cell receptor (beta chain) is a study of regulatory T cells in long-lasting Graves disease. In building TCR beta libraries, iRepertoire HTBI primers were used together with Arm-PCR of CDR3 regions. Each CDR3 protein is one row after TCRdb ran MiXCR on the multiplex PCR reads. The data contain about 610,000 distinct CDR3 sequences, approximately 16% of them seen just once; the ten biggest clones take up around 12%. V was trimmed by 4 bases and J by 2 bases, leaving 15 bases between them. This CDR3 contains 15 residues. Germline-derived CDR1 and CDR2 are SNHLY and FYNNEI. This clonotype was seen at least ten times. The time point denotes: newly diagnosed GD, antithyroid drugs for less than 3 months. With RNA extracted from PBMCs as input, the TCR library was made. These data were also reused for a study on T cells in Graves' hyperthyroidism and ophthalmopathy.

The sequence was obtained from a man between 18 and 35 years old with Graves disease. The rearrangement joins TRBV2 to TRBJ2-7; the D is unclear. Sequenced material: peripheral blood mononuclear cells (PBMCs), taken at new diagnosis, from a patient treated with antithyroid drugs. The DNA for the CDR3 is TGTGCCAGCAGTGGCCAGACCGCCACTACCTACGAGCAGTACTTC. As protein: CASSGQTATTYEQYF.